The clone carrying this TCR beta chain turned up a few times. Its antigen is not known. The source of the sample is a study of cytomegalovirus exposure and HLA in healthy donors. The donors were members of the validation cohort, which comprised 100 to 150 subjects and was separate from the first cohort of 666 subjects. The data were produced by immunoSEQ multiplex PCR, yet TCRdb's version contains in-frame clones alone and is incomplete. The sample lists 55,000 to 70,000 clones; more than 85% were seen once. Study outcomes and limitations: Published work reported that the classifier diagnosed cytomegalovirus status with high specificity and sensitivity.

Sample: PBMCs. This receptor was obtained from a woman in her thirties in good health and CMV-seronegative.

The CDR3 nucleotides are TGTGCCATTGAGGGGGGACAGGGGACGAATACGCAGTATTTT. Its protein is CAIEGGQGTNTQYF. The J gene is TRBJ2-3, the V gene TRBV10-3; TRBD1 matches at 10 bases. The CDR3 runs 14 residues. Germline CDR1 ENHRY, CDR2 SYGVKD. J was trimmed by 7 bases and V by 9 bases; bases with no gene match: 10.